These 6 T cell receptor beta chains share one sample of origin, sequenced in a study of cytomegalovirus exposure and HLA in healthy donors. A multiplex PCR was run with 60 Vbeta primers and 13 Jbeta primers. Using immunoSEQ multiplex PCR, the repertoire was profiled, and TCRdb retains in-frame clones only, with some absent. The table has approximately 150,000 clones, 64% seen once. The specimen sequenced was PBMCs. Every receptor here comes from a woman aged 30 to 39 in good health and CMV-seropositive.

This sequence joins TRBV11-3 and TRBJ2-1; 10 bases are a match to TRBD2. The V segment lost 5 bases and the J segment 7 bases; nucleotides outside the gene matches: 11. The CDR3 spans 16 residues. In germline, CDR1 is SGHNT, CDR2 YENEEA. The CDR3 loop reads CASSEWKASGSNEQFF. CDR3 nucleotide sequence: TGTGCCAGCAGCGAGTGGAAGGCTAGCGGGAGTAATGAGCAGTTCTTC.

This chain uses TRBV19 with TRBJ1-2; 7 nucleotides agree with TRBD1. Germline V gene data show CDR1 as LNHDA and CDR2 as SQIVND (reference sequence). The CDR3 extends over 16 amino acids. V lost 3 bases, J lost 6 bases, and 13 bases stayed unmatched. In nucleotides, the CDR3 is TGTGCCAGTAGTATGGGGAGAGGGACAGCCACAGATGGCTACACCTTC. The encoded protein is CASSMGRGTATDGYTF.

J is TRBJ2-5 and V is TRBV10-3; 10 positions agree with TRBD2. The J call may be in error: the DNA end matches TRBJ2-7 better. The CDR3 totals 15 residues. Germline assignment: CDR1 ENHRY and CDR2 SYGVKD. The CDR3 is CAISEPSGRAYEQYF. DNA of the CDR3: TGTGCCATCAGTGAGCCCAGCGGGAGGGCCTACGAGCAGTACTTC.

The chain carries TRBV5-1 and TRBJ1-2; D uncertain. Germline V CDR1 and CDR2: SGHRS, YFSETQ. The CDR3 is made up of 15 amino acids. V was cut by 5 bases and J by 0 bases, with 14 bases left in between. The chain's CDR3 is CASSPPGLTNYGYTF. The CDR3 coding sequence is TGCGCCAGCAGTCCACCCGGACTGACTAACTATGGCTACACCTTC.

V usage is TRBV10-3 and J usage is TRBJ1-4, with D hard to call. CDR1 and CDR2 (germline): ENHRY, SYGVKD. V gave up 0 bases and J gave up 11 bases, with 16 bases separating them. CDR3 length: 15 residues. The CDR3 is CAISESSGRPHKLFF. As DNA, the CDR3 is TGTGCCATCAGTGAGTCGAGCGGCAGACCACATAAACTGTTTTTT.

This rearrangement joins TRBV15 to TRBJ1-5, with TRBD1 matching over 7 bases. CDR1 and CDR2 (germline): LNHNV, YYDKDF (reference sequence). CDR3 length equals 17 residues. V dropped 1 base and J dropped 2; count of bases not matched to a gene: 8. The CDR3 DNA reads TGTGCCACCAGCAGAGGTAGAGGGGGCTTTGGCAATCAGCCCCAGCATTTT. As protein: CATSRGRGGFGNQPQHF.